Listed below are T cell receptor beta chains from one sample, sequenced in a study of shared clonotypes between healthy human individuals. The data were produced by immunoSEQ multiplex PCR, yet TCRdb's version contains in-frame clones alone and is incomplete. This table holds about 1.9 million clones, about 94% found once. The material sequenced was naive CD8+ T cells from PBMCs. These receptors all stem from a man between 18 and 29 years old in good health. Some clones in this sample may be carry-over from other donors' samples. Each CDR3 is given with its conserved first and last residue. Each record gives: D gene, clone size, V gene, J gene, CDR3 DNA, CDR3 protein. The D gene is left open where the match is weak. Only some rows state a clone size, as once, few, many or a class for expanded clones.

.	.	TRBV5-1	TRBJ1-4	TGCGCCAGCAGCTTGGGGGTAGGAGGTGAAAAACTGTTTTTT	CASSLGVGGEKLFF
.	.	TRBV7-9	TRBJ2-2	TGTGCCAGCAGCTTGACTCCCCGCGACGGGGAGCTGTTTTTT	CASSLTPRDGELFF
.	once	TRBV6-6	TRBJ2-3	TGTGCCAGCAGCCTAGACACAGATACGCAGTATTTT	CASSLDTDTQYF
.	.	TRBV30	TRBJ2-1	TGTGCCTGGAGTTGGGACAATGAGCAGTTCTTC	CAWSWDNEQFF
TRBD2	.	TRBV28	TRBJ2-1	TGTGCCAGCAGCATAGGACTAGCGGGAGAAAGAATTGAGCAGTTCTTC	CASSIGLAGERIEQFF
.	.	TRBV5-6	TRBJ2-1	TGTGCCAGCAGCTTGGAGGGGGGACAGAACGAGTTCTTC	CASSLEGGQNEFF
.	.	TRBV4-1	TRBJ1-4	TGCGCCAGCAGCCAAGTCCAGGGGCCGGCGGCAACTAATGAAAAACTGTTTTTT	CASSQVQGPAATNEKLFF
TRBD1	.	TRBV27	TRBJ2-7	TGTGCCAGCAGTTCCCCCGGGACAGGGGGCTACGAGCAGTACTTC	CASSSPGTGGYEQYF
TRBD2	once	TRBV4-1	TRBJ2-1	TGCGCCAGCAGCCAACTAGCGGGAGTGTACGATGAGCAGTTCTTC	CASSQLAGVYDEQFF
.	.	TRBV7-9	TRBJ2-7	TGTGCCAGCAGCTTAGTGGGCTACGAGCAGTACTTC	CASSLVGYEQYF
TRBD1	.	TRBV9	TRBJ1-1	TGTGCCAGCAGTGCAGGGGGCGCGTACACTGAAGCTTTCTTT	CASSAGGAYTEAFF
TRBD2	.	TRBV29-1	TRBJ2-1	TGCAGCGCCGTACGGCGGGAGAGTATGTGGTTCCAGTTCTTC	CSAVRRESMWFQFF
TRBD1	.	TRBV9	TRBJ1-1	TGTGCCAGCAGCCCCCGGGACAGGAACACTGAAGCTTTCTTT	CASSPRDRNTEAFF
TRBD2	.	TRBV7-9	TRBJ2-7	TGTGCCAGCACCTCGGGACTAGCTACGTACGAGCAGTACTTC	CASTSGLATYEQYF
.	.	TRBV11-2	TRBJ2-3	TGTGCCAGCAGCTTATACGGTACGCAGTATTTT	CASSLYGTQYF
.	.	TRBV4-2	TRBJ2-7	TGTGCCAGCAGGGACGATTACCTTAGCTCCTACGAGCAGTACTTC	CASRDDYLSSYEQYF
.	.	TRBV11-3	TRBJ2-1	TGTGCCAGCAGCCCTGCACCGAAATTAGAGCAGTTCTTC	CASSPAPKLEQFF
TRBD2	.	TRBV2	TRBJ2-5	TGTGCCAGCAGTGAAGGGGCTAGCGGGAGTTCAGAGACCCAGTACTTC	CASSEGASGSSETQYF
.	.	TRBV7-6	TRBJ2-1	TGTGCCAGCAGCCGTGACTCGGGGAATGAGCAGTTCTTC	CASSRDSGNEQFF
TRBD1	.	TRBV7-9	TRBJ2-7	TGTGCCAGCAGCAAACCGGGACAGGACGCTTACGAGCAGTACTTC	CASSKPGQDAYEQYF
.	.	TRBV29-1	TRBJ2-1	TGCAGCGTTCTGGCATACAATGAGCAGTTCTTC	CSVLAYNEQFF
.	.	TRBV4-1	TRBJ2-1	TGCGCCAGCAGCCAAGATGGGCCCGTATACAATGAGCAGTTCTTC	CASSQDGPVYNEQFF